This TCR beta chain was identified in a study of radiotherapy plus CTLA-4 blockade in lung cancer. Profiled with immunoSEQ multiplex PCR; TCRdb holds only in-frame clones, not every one. This sample has tens of thousands of clones; roughly 80% occur once, and the top ten carry less than 7.5%. Looked up from germline, CDR1 is MNHEY and CDR2 is SVGAGI. V lost 2 bases and J lost 9, with 20 bases in between. The CDR3 runs 16 residues. The sample was peripheral blood, taken from a patient treated with radiotherapy plus ipilimumab. The receptor was isolated from a human donor with non-small cell lung cancer who had a complete response to radiotherapy plus ipilimumab. The genes are TRBV6-5 and TRBJ1-5; no firm D call. CDR3 sequence (DNA): TGTGCCAGCAGTTACCTCGGATCGGCCGGGTCGGGGCCCCAGCATTTT. This codes for CASSYLGSAGSGPQHF.